The table lists the clone carrying this TCR beta chain with a few counts. This specimen comes from a study of control samples from healthy donors and cancer patients. The V end was cut by 1 base, the J end by 8 bases, with 12 bases between. The CDR3 is made up of 14 amino acids. Per germline, CDR1 SGHTA and CDR2 FQGNSA. The table came from immunoSEQ multiplex PCR; TCRdb's copy has only in-frame clones and leaves some out. The table includes 70,000 or so clones, approximately 89% detected once. Sequenced input: PBMCs. V is TRBV7-2 and J is TRBJ2-1; D might be TRBD1 or TRBD2, each matching 6 bases. The receptor's source is a man in his 60s with lung cancer. CDR3 loop: CASSLVVGGDEQFF. CDR3 sequence (DNA): TGTGCCAGCAGCTTAGTAGTCGGGGGCGATGAGCAGTTCTTC.